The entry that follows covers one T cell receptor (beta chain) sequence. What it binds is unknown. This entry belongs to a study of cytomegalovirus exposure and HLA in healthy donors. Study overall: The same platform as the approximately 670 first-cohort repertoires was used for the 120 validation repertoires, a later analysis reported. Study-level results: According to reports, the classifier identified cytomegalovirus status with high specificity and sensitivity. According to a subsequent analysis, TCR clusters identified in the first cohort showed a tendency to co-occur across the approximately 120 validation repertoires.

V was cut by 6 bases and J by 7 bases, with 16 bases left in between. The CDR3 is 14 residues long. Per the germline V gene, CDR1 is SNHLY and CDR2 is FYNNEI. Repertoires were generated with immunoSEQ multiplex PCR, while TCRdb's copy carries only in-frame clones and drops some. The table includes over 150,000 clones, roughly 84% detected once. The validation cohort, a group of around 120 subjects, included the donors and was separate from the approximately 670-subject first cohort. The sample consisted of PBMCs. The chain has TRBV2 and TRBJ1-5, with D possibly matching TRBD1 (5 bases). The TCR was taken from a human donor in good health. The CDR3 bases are TGTGCCAGCAGGCCGGACACGTCCGCACAGCCCCAGCATTTT. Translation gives CASRPDTSAQPQHF.